What follows is one TCR beta chain and its context. TCRbeta library preparation incorporated unique molecular identifiers. One entry per CDR3 protein results from TCRdb running MiXCR on the PCR reads. The repertoire includes 150,000 to 200,000 distinct CDR3 sequences, approximately 6.8% of them detected once, and approximately 2.9% sits in the top ten. This sample is part of a study of T-cell reconstitution after alpha-beta-depleted transplantation in children. The specimen was PBMCs from the stem cell graft donor, collected from the stem cell graft. This TCR was sampled from a human donor who donated a stem cell graft to a child with Wiskott-Aldrich syndrome.

The CDR3, as DNA: TGTGCCTGGAGTGGGGTGAGCACAGATACGCAGTATTTT. It translates to CAWSGVSTDTQYF. The chain has TRBV30 and TRBJ2-3; D not resolved. The CDR3 extends over 13 amino acids. Trimming took off 1 base at V and 0 bases at J, with 5 bases between the two ends. Germline V gene lookup returns CDR1 GTSNPN and CDR2 SVGIG (reference sequence).